One sample yielded the 20 T cell receptor beta chains listed below, sequenced in a study of blood T cell repertoires in COVID-19. Method: immunoSEQ multiplex PCR; TCRdb's copy keeps in-frame clones and lacks some. Of about 330,000 clones in the sample, 70% to 90% were seen once. Sequenced input: PBMCs or T cells enriched from blood (not recorded which). Every receptor here comes from a woman aged 25 to 39 who had recovered from COVID-19.

This clone was seen a few times. A read error may produce the germline difference seen at one junction end. The rearrangement joins TRBV3-1 (or the pseudogene TRBV3-2) to TRBJ2-7; D uncertain. The CDR3 sequence is 13 residues long. Germline values: CDR1 LGHDT, CDR2 YNNKEL (reference sequence). CDR3 nucleotides: TGTGCCAGCAGTCAAGGATCATCCGGGGAGCAGTACTTC. Its protein is CASSQGSSGEQYF.

The chain couples TRBV27 to TRBJ1-2, with D perhaps matching TRBD1 (5 bases). Trimming cost V 3 bases and J 4 bases, with 9 bases left between them. CDR3 length: 13 amino acids. Looked up from germline, CDR1 is MNHEY and CDR2 is SMNVEV (reference sequence). The CDR3 region has the DNA TGTGCCAGCAGTTTCAGGGCTAGCTATGGCTACACCTTC. It yields the protein CASSFRASYGYTF.

The chain carries TRBV19 and TRBJ1-4; 7 bases are a match to TRBD1. CDR3 length equals 14 residues. Losses at the gene ends were 10 bases for V and 8 bases for J; bases not matched to a gene: 13. Germline V gene lookup returns CDR1 LNHDA and CDR2 SQIVND (reference sequence). The CDR3 DNA reads TGTGCCACCTATGACACAGGGGATAGGGAAAAACTGTTTTTT. Its protein product is CATYDTGDREKLFF.

The chain has TRBV7-9 and TRBJ1-5, with D hard to call. The CDR3 contains 16 residues. Trimming removed 2 bases from V and 2 bases from J, with 13 bases in between. Germline loops: CDR1 SEHNR, CDR2 FQNEAQ (reference sequence). The CDR3 loop reads CASSLTAPGGNQPQHF. The CDR3, as DNA: TGTGCCAGCAGCTTAACAGCCCCAGGCGGCAATCAGCCCCAGCATTTT.

V gene TRBV2 combines with J gene TRBJ1-1; no clear D. The germline CDR1 and CDR2 sequences are SNHLY and FYNNEI. V dropped 7 bases and J dropped 0 bases, with 12 bases sitting between them. This CDR3 comprises 14 residues. The CDR3 reads CASTAGGMNTEAFF. Written as DNA, the CDR3 is TGTGCCAGCACGGCAGGAGGGATGAACACTGAAGCTTTCTTT.

This rearrangement joins TRBV7-2 to TRBJ1-5, with 11 nucleotides matching TRBD1. Germline V lookup: CDR1 SGHTA, CDR2 FQGNSA. CDR3 length equals 15 residues. V lost 4 bases to trimming and J lost 9 bases; unmatched junction nucleotides: 8. In DNA, the CDR3 is TGTGCCAGCAGCTGGCGGACAGGGGGCGAGGGGCCCCAGCATTTT. Protein product: CASSWRTGGEGPQHF.

J is TRBJ2-1 and V is TRBV16, with D tentatively TRBD1 (6 bases). The CDR3 is made up of 13 amino acids. The V gene lost 1 base and the J gene lost 7 bases, with 8 bases spanning the gap. Germline CDR1 KGHSY, CDR2 FQNENV. CDR3 nucleotide sequence: TGTGCCAGCAGCCAATTCAGGGGTAATGAGCAGTTCTTC. As protein: CASSQFRGNEQFF.

This chain links TRBV7-8 with TRBJ1-1, with D possibly matching TRBD1 (5 bases). Trimming pared 1 base from V and 5 bases from J, leaving 14 bases between. The CDR3 sequence is 15 residues long. Germline lookup yields CDR1 SGHVS and CDR2 FQNEAQ. Here the CDR3 DNA reads TGTGCCAGCAGCTTAGTCCGGTCCAAGGGGACTGAAGCTTTCTTT. Protein product: CASSLVRSKGTEAFF.

This chain links TRBV24-1 with TRBJ1-2, with a tentative D call TRBD1 (5 bases). The V gene lost 9 bases and the J gene lost 3 bases, with 16 bases spanning the gap. Germline V lookup: CDR1 KGHDR, CDR2 SFDVKD. The length of the CDR3 is 14 residues. The CDR3 sequence: CATRGHGGDYGYTF. CDR3 in DNA: TGTGCCACCCGAGGACACGGCGGTGACTATGGCTACACCTTC.

The chain is built from TRBV3-1 (or the pseudogene TRBV3-2) and TRBJ2-5; 9 bases are shared with TRBD2. The V gene's germline CDR1 is LGHDT and CDR2 YNNKEL (reference sequence). The CDR3 totals 16 residues. The junction had 8 bases not matched to a gene; V was cut back by 1 base and J by 5 bases. Here the CDR3 reads CASSQAPGGGEETQYF. As DNA, the CDR3 is TGTGCCAGCAGCCAAGCCCCTGGCGGGGGGGAGGAGACCCAGTACTTC.

The J gene is TRBJ1-5, the V gene TRBV19; the D gene is possibly TRBD1 (6 bases). Trimming took off 2 bases at V and 2 bases at J, with 10 bases between the two ends. The germline V gene encodes CDR1 LNHDA and CDR2 SQIVND (reference sequence). This CDR3 contains 15 residues. The CDR3 DNA is TGTGCCAGTAGTATACGGCCAGGGGGCAATCAGCCCCAGCATTTT. It codes for CASSIRPGGNQPQHF.

The V gene is TRBV7-9, the J gene TRBJ2-1, with D perhaps TRBD2 (5 bases). Germline-derived CDR1 and CDR2 are SEHNR and FQNEAQ (reference sequence). CDR3 length: 16 amino acids. V lost 5 bases to trimming and J lost 7 bases, with 21 bases between them. CDR3 region: CASSPSGGPSGNEQFF. The CDR3 bases are TGTGCCAGCAGCCCCTCGGGCGGACCCTCGGGGAATGAGCAGTTCTTC.

This clone turned up a few times. The rearrangement uses TRBV19 and TRBJ2-2, with D maybe TRBD1 (6 bases). Germline V gene data show CDR1 as LNHDA and CDR2 as SQIVND (reference sequence). Trimming shortened V by 4 bases and J by 0 bases, and 9 bases separated the two germline ends. The CDR3 loop spans 15 amino acids. The CDR3 loop reads CASSSGQSNTGELFF. The CDR3 region has the DNA TGTGCCAGTAGTAGCGGACAGTCGAACACCGGGGAGCTGTTTTTT. Full variable domain (missing parts from reference TRBV19 and TRBJ2-2): DGGITQSPKYLFRKEGQNVTLSCEQNLNHDAMYWYRQDPGQGLRLIYYSQIVNDFQKGDIAEGYSVSREKKESFPLTVTSAQKNPTAFYLCASSSGQSNTGELFFGEGSRLTVL.

The chain carries TRBV27 and TRBJ1-2; D gene uncertain. The CDR3 consists of 14 residues. CDR1 is MNHEY and CDR2 is SMNVEV in the germline V gene (reference sequence). V gave up 1 base and J gave up 5 bases, with 11 bases separating them. The DNA of the CDR3 is TGTGCCAGCAGTTTATTGGGCCGGGAGTATGGCTACACCTTC. Protein product: CASSLLGREYGYTF.

This chain uses TRBV19 with TRBJ1-1, with D uncertain. Germline loops: CDR1 LNHDA, CDR2 SQIVND (reference sequence). With 5 bases removed from V and 0 bases from J, the gap between germline ends came to 10 bases. CDR3 length equals 14 residues. As DNA, the CDR3 is TGTGCCAGTAGTGTCGAGGGAATGAACACTGAAGCTTTCTTT. Its translation: CASSVEGMNTEAFF.

The V gene is TRBV30, the J gene TRBJ2-7, with 9 bases lining up with TRBD1. The V segment lost 0 bases and the J segment 6 bases; nucleotides outside the gene matches: 6. This CDR3 spans 14 amino acids. Germline-derived CDR1 and CDR2 are GTSNPN and SVGIG (reference sequence). This chain's CDR3 is CAWSVQGALFEQYF. As DNA, the CDR3 is TGTGCCTGGAGTGTACAGGGGGCTCTCTTCGAGCAGTACTTC.

The chain couples TRBV19 to TRBJ1-1; 8 nucleotides match TRBD1. The CDR3 is made up of 13 amino acids. The V and J ends lost 7 bases and 6 bases, in that order; junction bases with no gene match: 7. Germline CDR1 LNHDA, CDR2 SQIVND (reference sequence). CDR3 nucleotides: TGTGCCAGTAACCCGGGACAGGTGGCTGAAGCTTTCTTT. Translating it yields CASNPGQVAEAFF.

This chain uses TRBV30 with TRBJ1-6; no clear D gene. The CDR3 sequence is 11 residues long. V was trimmed by 7 bases and J by 7 bases, leaving 8 bases between them. Germline V gene lookup returns CDR1 GTSNPN and CDR2 SVGIG (reference sequence). The CDR3 is CALPGNSPLHF. The CDR3 DNA follows: TGTGCCTTACCGGGGAATTCACCCCTCCACTTT.

J is TRBJ2-6 and V is TRBV18; maybe TRBD1 (6 bases). CDR3 size: 18 residues. V lost 3 bases and J 0 bases, leaving 15 bases between the germline ends. In germline, CDR1 is KGHSH, CDR2 LQKENI. In DNA, the CDR3 is TGTGCCAGCTCACCGGACAGTACCAGGGGCTCTGGGGCCAACGTCCTGACTTTC. Its translation is CASSPDSTRGSGANVLTF.

The rearrangement joins TRBV29-1 to TRBJ2-7, with 13 bases lining up with TRBD2. Germline V gene data show CDR1 as SQVTM and CDR2 as ANQGSEA. J gave up 2 bases and V 4 bases, and 5 bases lay outside the gene matches. There are 15 residues in the CDR3. CDR3 bases: TGCAGCGTTGCGGGACTAGCGGGGCCCACCTACGAGCAGTACTTC. It is translated as CSVAGLAGPTYEQYF.